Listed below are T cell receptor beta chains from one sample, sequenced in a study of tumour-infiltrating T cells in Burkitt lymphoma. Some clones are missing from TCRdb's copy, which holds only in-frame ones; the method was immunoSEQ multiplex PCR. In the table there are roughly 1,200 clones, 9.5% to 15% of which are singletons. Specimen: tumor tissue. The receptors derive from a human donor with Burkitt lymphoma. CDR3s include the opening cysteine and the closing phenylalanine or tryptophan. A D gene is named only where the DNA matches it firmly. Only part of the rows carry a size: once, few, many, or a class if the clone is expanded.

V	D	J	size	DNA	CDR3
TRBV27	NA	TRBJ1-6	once	TGTGCCAGCAGTTTATGGCAGATTAATTCACCCCTCCACTTT	CASSLWQINSPLHF
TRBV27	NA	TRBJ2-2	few	TGTGCCAGCAGTTCCCTTGGGGGGGGCCTCGGATCCGGGGAGCTGTTTTTT	CASSSLGGGLGSGELFF
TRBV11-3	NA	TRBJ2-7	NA	TGTGCCAGCAGCTTCACTCAGCCGGAGCAGTACTTC	CASSFTQPEQYF
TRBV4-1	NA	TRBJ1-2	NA	TGCGCCAGCAGCCCGACCCAGGGTGGCCATGGCTACACCTTC	CASSPTQGGHGYTF
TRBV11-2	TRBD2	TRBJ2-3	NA	TGTGCCAGCAGCCCCTGGGAGGGGTCGGAGGATACGCAGTATTTT	CASSPWEGSEDTQYF
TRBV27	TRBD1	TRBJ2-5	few	TGTGCCAGCAGTTTCGGGACAGGGGAGGAAGAGACCCAGTACTTC	CASSFGTGEEETQYF
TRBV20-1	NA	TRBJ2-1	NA	TGCAGTGCTGCCCTAGGTGAGCAGTTCTTC	CSAALGEQFF
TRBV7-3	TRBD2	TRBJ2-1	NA	TGTGCCAGCAGCTTAATGGCGGGACTAGCGGGAGGCAGCAATGAGCAGTTCTTC	CASSLMAGLAGGSNEQFF
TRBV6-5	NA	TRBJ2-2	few	TGTGCCAGCAGTCGCAACCCAATGACCGGGGAGCTGTTTTTT	CASSRNPMTGELFF
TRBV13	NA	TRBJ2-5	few	TGTGCCAGCAGCCAAACACGAGGGGAGACCCAGTACTTC	CASSQTRGETQYF
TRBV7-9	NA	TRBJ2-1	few	TGTGCCAGCAGCCCACCTCGTAATGAGCAGTTCTTC	CASSPPRNEQFF
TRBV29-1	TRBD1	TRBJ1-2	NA	TGCAGCGTTGAAGAACAGGGGGTTAGCTATGGCTACACCTTC	CSVEEQGVSYGYTF
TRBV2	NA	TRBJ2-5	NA	TGTACCTCTTTGGAGGGCTCCGTGGAGACCCAGTACTTC	CTSLEGSVETQYF
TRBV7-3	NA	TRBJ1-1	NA	TGTGCCAGCAGCTGGAACAGCAGAACTGAAGCTTTCTTT	CASSWNSRTEAFF
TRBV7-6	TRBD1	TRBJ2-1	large	TGTGCCAGCAGCTTAGAAGCCAGGGGGTCCGGGAATGAGCAGTTCTTC	CASSLEARGSGNEQFF
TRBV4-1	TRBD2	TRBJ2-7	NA	TGCGCCAGCAGCCAAGACGGACTAGCGGGCAACTACGAGCAGTACTTC	CASSQDGLAGNYEQYF
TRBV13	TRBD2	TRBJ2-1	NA	TGTGCCAGCAGTCGACTAGCGGCAACATACAATGAGCAGTTCTTC	CASSRLAATYNEQFF
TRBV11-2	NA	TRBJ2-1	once	TGTGCCAGCAGCTTAATTCTTCCCCAGACGGGAATCTACAATGAGCAGTTCTTC	CASSLILPQTGIYNEQFF
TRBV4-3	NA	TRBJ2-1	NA	TGCGCCAGCAGCCAAGATGGTACTAAATACAATGAGCAGTTCTTC	CASSQDGTKYNEQFF
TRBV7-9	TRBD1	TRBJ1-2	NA	TGTGCCAGCAGCTTAGCTTTTACAGGGGCTAACTATGGCTACACCTTC	CASSLAFTGANYGYTF
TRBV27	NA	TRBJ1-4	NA	TGTGCCAGCAGCTCCCAGGGCGGGGAAAATGAAAAACTGTTTTTT	CASSSQGGENEKLFF
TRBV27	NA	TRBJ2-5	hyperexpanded	TGTGCCAGCAGCTACCAGGGGAGGGATCGAGAGACCCAGTACTTC	CASSYQGRDRETQYF
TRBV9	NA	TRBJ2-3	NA	TGTGCCAGTTCGATGGGGGGCACAGATACGCAGTATTTT	CASSMGGTDTQYF
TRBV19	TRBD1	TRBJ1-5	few	TGTGCCAGTAACCTGGACAGGGGGTATAGTCAGCCCCAGCATTTT	CASNLDRGYSQPQHF
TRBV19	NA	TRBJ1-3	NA	TGTGCCAGTAGTACTGATAGGGTGTTTTTTGGAAACACCATATATTTT	CASSTDRVFFGNTIYF
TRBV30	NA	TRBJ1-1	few	TGTGCCTGGAGTGTACTTGGCACTGAAGCTTTCTTT	CAWSVLGTEAFF
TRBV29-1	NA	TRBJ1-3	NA	TGCAGCGTGGGATTCGATCGGGCCTCTGGAAACACCATATATTTT	CSVGFDRASGNTIYF
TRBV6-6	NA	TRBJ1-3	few	TGTGCCAGCAGTTCCGGACTTCCTGGAAACACCATATATTTT	CASSSGLPGNTIYF
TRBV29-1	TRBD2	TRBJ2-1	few	TGCAGCGCACCGGGACTAGTCAATGAGCAGTTCTTC	CSAPGLVNEQFF
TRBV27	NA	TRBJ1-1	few	TGTGCCAGCAGTTTATCCCCGAACACTGAAGCTTTCTTT	CASSLSPNTEAFF
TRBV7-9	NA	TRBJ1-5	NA	TGTGCCAGCAGCTTAGGGCCCGATCAGCCCCAGCATTTT	CASSLGPDQPQHF
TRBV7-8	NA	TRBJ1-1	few	TGTGCCAGCAGCCCAGCGGGGGGCACTGAAGCTTTCTTT	CASSPAGGTEAFF
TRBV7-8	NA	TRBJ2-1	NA	TGTGCCAGCAGCTATGGTCGGGGCAGGTCTTTCTTTGGGAATGAGCAGTTCTTC	CASSYGRGRSFFGNEQFF
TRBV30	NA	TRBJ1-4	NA	TGTGCCTGGAGGCCCACAGGATGGAATGAAAAACTGTTTTTT	CAWRPTGWNEKLFF
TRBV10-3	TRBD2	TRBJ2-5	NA	TGTGCCATCAGCCCAGCGGGGGGTGGAAAAGAGACCCAGTACTTC	CAISPAGGGKETQYF
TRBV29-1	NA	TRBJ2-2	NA	TGCAGCACCGAGGACGGGACCGGGGAGCTGTTTTTT	CSTEDGTGELFF
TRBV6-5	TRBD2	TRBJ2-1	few	TGTGCCAGCAGTTATGTGGGAACTAGCGAATACAATGAGCAGTTCTTC	CASSYVGTSEYNEQFF
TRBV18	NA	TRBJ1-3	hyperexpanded	TGTGCCAGCTCATCGCGGTCCTCTGGAAACACCATATATTTT	CASSSRSSGNTIYF
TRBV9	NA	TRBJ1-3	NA	TGTGCCAGCAGCATAGGAGAGCAGTCAGGTAGAAACACCATATATTTT	CASSIGEQSGRNTIYF
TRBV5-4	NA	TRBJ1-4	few	TGTGCCAGCAGCTTGGAAATTAGGGTTAATGAAAAACTGTTTTTT	CASSLEIRVNEKLFF
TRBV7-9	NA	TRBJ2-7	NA	TGTGCCAGCAGCTCCCCAGGGGTAAGCTCCTACGAGCAGTACTTC	CASSSPGVSSYEQYF
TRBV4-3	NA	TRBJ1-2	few	TGCGCCAGCAGCCAAGATTTAGGGGGTTTGGAGGGCTACACCTTC	CASSQDLGGLEGYTF